This TCR beta chain stems from a study of cytomegalovirus exposure and HLA in healthy donors. Broader study findings: Certain sequence variants were highly shared and formed a cluster, and this cluster was likely a sequencing artifact. It was around 160 TCR beta chains that were listed as cytomegalovirus-associated.

V shed 0 bases and J 4 bases; nucleotides not matched to a gene: 5. CDR3 length: 16 amino acids. CDR1 MNHEY and CDR2 SVGAGI come from the germline V gene. Points on this clone: Its antigen remains unidentified.

The PCR was carried out with 60 Vbeta primers and 13 Jbeta primers. TCRdb's copy holds only in-frame clones and misses some; the assay was immunoSEQ multiplex PCR. The data contain some 100,000 clones, roughly two thirds of them singletons. The V call is TRBV6-5, the J call TRBJ1-3, with 8 bases matching TRBD1. The specimen sequenced was PBMCs. The TCR originated in a man in his forties or fifties in good health and CMV-seronegative. The CDR3 DNA reads as TGTGCCAGCAGTTACTCCTCAGGGGGCCGGGGAAACACCATATATTTT. Amino acid sequence: CASSYSSGGRGNTIYF.